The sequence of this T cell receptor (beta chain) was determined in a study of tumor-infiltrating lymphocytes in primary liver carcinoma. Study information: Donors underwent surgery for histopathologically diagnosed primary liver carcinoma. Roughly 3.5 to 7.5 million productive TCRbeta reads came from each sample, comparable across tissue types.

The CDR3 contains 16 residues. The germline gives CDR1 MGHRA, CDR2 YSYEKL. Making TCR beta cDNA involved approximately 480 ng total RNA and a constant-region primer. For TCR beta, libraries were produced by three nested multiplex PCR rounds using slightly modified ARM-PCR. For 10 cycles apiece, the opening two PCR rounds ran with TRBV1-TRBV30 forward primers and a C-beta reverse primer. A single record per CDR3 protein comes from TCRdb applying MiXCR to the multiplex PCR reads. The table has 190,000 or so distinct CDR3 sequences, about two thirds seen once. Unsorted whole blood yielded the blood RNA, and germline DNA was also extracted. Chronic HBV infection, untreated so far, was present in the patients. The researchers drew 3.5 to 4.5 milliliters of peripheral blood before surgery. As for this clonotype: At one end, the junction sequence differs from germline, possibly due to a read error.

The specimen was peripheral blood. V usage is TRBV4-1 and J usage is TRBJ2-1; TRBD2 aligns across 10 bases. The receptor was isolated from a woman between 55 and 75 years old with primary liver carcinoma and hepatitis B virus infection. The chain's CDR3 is CASSYPSSGSSHEQFF. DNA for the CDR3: TGTGCCAGCAGCTACCCGTCTAGCGGGAGTTCGCATGAGCAGTTCTTC.